The clone carrying this T cell receptor beta chain appeared a single time. These data belong to a study of blood T cell repertoires in COVID-19. Study details: The United States, Italy and Spain supplied acute and convalescent COVID-19 samples. Sample material is recorded as cDNA or gDNA derived from T cells, B-cell-depleted T cells, or PBMCs.

V dropped 4 bases and J dropped 3; count of bases not matched to a gene: 12. The CDR3 totals 18 residues. CDR1 and CDR2 from the germline V gene are SEHNR and FQNEAQ (reference sequence). Authors' analysis steps: Estimation of nucleated cell counts was performed using reference gene primer amplification. Produced via immunoSEQ multiplex PCR; TCRdb's table is partial and in-frame only. That table gives V, J and clone size, and the DNA gave D and trimming. The sample lists approximately 160,000 clones, about four fifths seen once, with approximately 9.9% in the top ten. V gene TRBV7-9 combines with J gene TRBJ2-7, with 13 bases that match TRBD2. The sample was peripheral blood. This TCR derives from a man aged 60 to 69 with active or convalescent COVID-19. CDR3 residues: CASSSLELAGGQGYEQYF. Here the CDR3 DNA reads TGTGCCAGCAGCTCCCTCGAACTAGCGGGAGGGCAGGGCTACGAGCAGTACTTC.